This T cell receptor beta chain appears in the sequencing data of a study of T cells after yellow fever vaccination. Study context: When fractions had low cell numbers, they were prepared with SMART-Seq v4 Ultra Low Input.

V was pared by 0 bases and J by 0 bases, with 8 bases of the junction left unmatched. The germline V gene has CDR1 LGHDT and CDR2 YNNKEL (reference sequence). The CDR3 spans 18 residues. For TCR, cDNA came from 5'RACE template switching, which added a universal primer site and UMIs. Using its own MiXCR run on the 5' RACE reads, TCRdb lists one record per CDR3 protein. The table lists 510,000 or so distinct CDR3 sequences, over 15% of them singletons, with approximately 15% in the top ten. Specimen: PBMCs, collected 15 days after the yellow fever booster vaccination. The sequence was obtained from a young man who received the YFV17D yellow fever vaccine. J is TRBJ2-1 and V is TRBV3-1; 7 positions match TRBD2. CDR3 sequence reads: CASSQEFASGSSYNEQFF. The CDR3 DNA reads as TGTGCCAGCAGCCAAGAGTTTGCTAGCGGAAGCTCCTACAATGAGCAGTTCTTC.